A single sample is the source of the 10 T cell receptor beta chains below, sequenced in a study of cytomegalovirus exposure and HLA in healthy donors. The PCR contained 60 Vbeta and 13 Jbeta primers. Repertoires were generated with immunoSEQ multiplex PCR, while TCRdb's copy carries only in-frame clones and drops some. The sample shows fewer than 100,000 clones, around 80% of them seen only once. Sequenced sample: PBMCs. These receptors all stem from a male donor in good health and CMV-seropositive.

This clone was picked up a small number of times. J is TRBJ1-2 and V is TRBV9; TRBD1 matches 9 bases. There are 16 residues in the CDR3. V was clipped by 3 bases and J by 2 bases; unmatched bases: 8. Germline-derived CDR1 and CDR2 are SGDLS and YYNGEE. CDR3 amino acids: CASSAFDRGGNYGYTF. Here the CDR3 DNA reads TGTGCCAGCAGCGCATTCGACAGGGGGGGAAACTATGGCTACACCTTC.

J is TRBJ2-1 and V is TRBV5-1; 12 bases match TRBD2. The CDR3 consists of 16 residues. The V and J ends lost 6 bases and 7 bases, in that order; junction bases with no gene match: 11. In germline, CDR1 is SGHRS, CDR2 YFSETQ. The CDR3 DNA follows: TGCGCCAGCACCCCTCTAGCGGGAGGGCCTGGGAATGAGCAGTTCTTC. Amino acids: CASTPLAGGPGNEQFF. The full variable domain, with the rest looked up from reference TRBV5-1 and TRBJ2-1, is KAGVTQTPRYLIKTRGQQVTLSCSPISGHRSVSWYQQTPGQGLQFLFEYFSETQRNKGNFPGRFSGRQFSNSRSEMNVSTLELGDSALYLCASTPLAGGPGNEQFFGPGTRLTVL.

CDR3 sequence (DNA): TGTGCCAGCACTAGGGACAGTTCGAACGAGCAGTACTTC. It specifies CASTRDSSNEQYF. The chain combines TRBV6-1 with TRBJ2-7, with 7 bases identical to TRBD1. This CDR3 has 13 residues. With V trimmed by 7 bases and J by 5 bases, 8 bases remained unmatched. Germline V gene sequence: CDR1 MNHNS, CDR2 SASEGT.

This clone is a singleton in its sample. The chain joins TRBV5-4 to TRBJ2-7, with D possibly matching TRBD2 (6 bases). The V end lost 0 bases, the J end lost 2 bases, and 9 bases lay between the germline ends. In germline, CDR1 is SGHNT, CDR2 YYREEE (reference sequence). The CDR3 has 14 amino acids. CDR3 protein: CASSLVSGPYEQYF. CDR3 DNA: TGTGCCAGCAGCTTGGTTAGCGGACCCTACGAGCAGTACTTC.

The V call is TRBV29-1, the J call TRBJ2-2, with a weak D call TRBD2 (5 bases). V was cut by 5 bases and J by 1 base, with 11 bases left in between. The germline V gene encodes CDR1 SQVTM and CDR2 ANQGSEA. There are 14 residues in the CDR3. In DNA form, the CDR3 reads TGCAGCGTTTCCTTGGCGGGGAACACCGGGGAGCTGTTTTTT. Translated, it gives CSVSLAGNTGELFF.

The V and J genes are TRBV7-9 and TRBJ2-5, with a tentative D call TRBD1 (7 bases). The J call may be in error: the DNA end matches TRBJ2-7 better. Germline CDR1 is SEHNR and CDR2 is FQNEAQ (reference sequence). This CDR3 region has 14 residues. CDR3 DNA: TGTGCCAGCTCAAAGGGGGCGGGGATCTACGAGCAGTACTTC. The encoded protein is CASSKGAGIYEQYF.

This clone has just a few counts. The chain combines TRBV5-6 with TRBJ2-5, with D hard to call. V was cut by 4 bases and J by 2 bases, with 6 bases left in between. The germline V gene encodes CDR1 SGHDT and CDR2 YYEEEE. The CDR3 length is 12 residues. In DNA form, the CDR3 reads TGTGCCAGCAGCATAATACAAGAGACCCAGTACTTC. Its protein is CASSIIQETQYF. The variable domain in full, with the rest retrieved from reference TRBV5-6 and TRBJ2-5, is DAGVTQSPTHLIKTRGQQVTLRCSPKSGHDTVSWYQQALGQGPQFIFQYYEEEERQRGNFPDRFSGHQFPNYSSELNVNALLLGDSALYLCASSIIQETQYFGPGTRLLVL.

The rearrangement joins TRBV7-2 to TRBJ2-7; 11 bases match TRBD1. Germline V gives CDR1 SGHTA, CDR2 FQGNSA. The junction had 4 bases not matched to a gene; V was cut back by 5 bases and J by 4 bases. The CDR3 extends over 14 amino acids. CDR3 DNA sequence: TGTGCCAGCAGCCCGGGACAGGGGGGTTACGAGCAGTACTTC. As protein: CASSPGQGGYEQYF.

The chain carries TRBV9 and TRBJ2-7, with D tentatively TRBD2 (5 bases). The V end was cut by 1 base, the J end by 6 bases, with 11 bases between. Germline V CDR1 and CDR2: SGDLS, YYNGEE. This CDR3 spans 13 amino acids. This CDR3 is CASSVRPGFEQYF. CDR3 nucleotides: TGTGCCAGCAGCGTAAGACCGGGGTTCGAGCAGTACTTC.

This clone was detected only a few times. The CDR3 bases are TGTGCCTGGAGAGTAGGACTAGCGAACACAGATACGCAGTATTTT. It yields the protein CAWRVGLANTDTQYF. This rearrangement joins TRBV30 to TRBJ2-3; 9 bases align to TRBD2. The junction had 6 bases not matched to a gene; V was cut back by 3 bases and J by 2 bases. The CDR3 is 15 amino acids. CDR1 and CDR2 from the germline V gene are GTSNPN and SVGIG (reference sequence).